The 13 T cell receptor beta chains below all came from one sample that was sequenced in a study of beta chain features in type 1 diabetes. Overall study results and limits: Moderate yet significant TCRB CDR3 shortening was seen in Type 1 diabetes patients in all four CD4+ subsets.

Every isolated RNA sample was fully reverse transcribed, so sequencing captured expressed TCRB transcripts. Sequencing was performed with immunoSEQ multiplex PCR; in TCRdb, only in-frame clones are kept and a portion is missing. The top ten clones hold about 0.012% of a sample with roughly 280,000 clones, about 23% of them seen once. These receptors' targets are unknown. Sequencing used naive CD4+ T cells from blood. The receptors were sampled from a woman in her 30s with type 1 diabetes.

The count of this clone is one. The V call is TRBV30, the J call TRBJ2-5, with D hard to call. The DNA matches TRBJ2-7 better at its end, which makes the J call doubtful. The V gene's germline CDR1 is GTSNPN and CDR2 SVGIG (reference sequence). This CDR3 is built from 15 residues. The CDR3: CAWSASFRVFYEQYF. The CDR3 DNA sequence: TGTGCCTGGAGTGCTAGTTTCAGAGTGTTCTACGAGCAGTACTTC.

In its sample, this clone was seen a few times. One end of the junction varies from germline; a read error may be responsible. The rearrangement links TRBV30 to TRBJ1-2; 7 bases are a match to TRBD1. Per germline, CDR1 GTSNPN and CDR2 SVGIG (reference sequence). This CDR3 has 12 residues. CDR3 amino acids: CAWSDDRALTAF. CDR3 in DNA: TGTGCCTGGAGTGACGACAGGGCCCTCACCGCCTTC.

This clone was detected only a few times. V usage is TRBV11-2 and J usage is TRBJ1-4; possible D gene TRBD1, 5 bases. Deletions cut 3 bases from V and 6 bases from J, with 5 bases between. Germline loops: CDR1 SGHAT, CDR2 FQNNGV. The CDR3 contains 12 residues. The DNA of the CDR3 is TGTGCCAGCAGCTTGGGGCATGAAAAACTGTTTTTT. This encodes CASSLGHEKLFF.

The J gene is TRBJ2-1, the V gene TRBV4-1, with 7 bases fitting TRBD2. Germline loops: CDR1 MGHRA, CDR2 YSYEKL. The CDR3 length is 15 residues. V lost 1 base, J lost 6 bases, and 6 bases stayed unmatched. The CDR3 loop reads CASSQVASGPNEQFF. The CDR3 DNA reads TGCGCCAGCAGCCAAGTGGCTAGCGGCCCCAATGAGCAGTTCTTC.

This clone was seen only a few times. V and J are TRBV9 and TRBJ2-2, with a tentative D call TRBD1 (6 bases). Germline loops: CDR1 SGDLS, CDR2 YYNGEE. With 2 bases removed from V and 5 bases from J, the gap between germline ends came to 16 bases. This CDR3 comprises 16 residues. CDR3 region: CASSVDGTRGTGELFF. The CDR3 bases are TGTGCCAGCAGCGTGGACGGGACACGGGGAACCGGGGAGCTGTTTTTT.

This clone was found a few times. This chain links TRBV5-4 with TRBJ1-2, with D possibly matching TRBD1 (5 bases). Deletions cut 7 bases from V and 6 bases from J, with 16 bases between. Germline V CDR1 and CDR2: SGHNT, YYREEE (reference sequence). The CDR3 contains 13 residues. The CDR3 spells CASGIPGEHGYTF. CDR3 DNA sequence: TGTGCCAGCGGGATCCCGGGGGAACATGGCTACACCTTC. The variable domain in full, completed from reference TRBV5-4 and TRBJ1-2, reads ETGVTQSPTHLIKTRGQQVTLRCSSQSGHNTVSWYQQALGQGPQFIFQYYREEENGRGNFPPRFSGLQFPNYSSELNVNALELDDSALYLCASGIPGEHGYTFGSGTRLTVV.

This clone was recorded a few times. The CDR3 coding sequence is TGTGCCGGTACTGCAGGGGGCGCCTACGAGCAGTACTTC. Translation: CAGTAGGAYEQYF. The V and J genes are TRBV30 and TRBJ2-7; 8 nucleotides line up with TRBD1. V lost 8 bases and J lost 2; bases outside the gene matches: 8. Germline V gene sequence: CDR1 GTSNPN, CDR2 SVGIG (reference sequence). This CDR3 region has 13 residues.

The rearrangement links TRBV30 to TRBJ2-1; 8 bases fit TRBD1. This CDR3 region has 17 residues. V gave up 2 bases and J gave up 8 bases; unmatched junction bases: 17. Germline V gives CDR1 GTSNPN, CDR2 SVGIG (reference sequence). CDR3 coding DNA: TGTGCCTGGAGTTATAAGAGGGACAGGCAGTCCGGGTATGAGCAGTTCTTC. Its protein is CAWSYKRDRQSGYEQFF. Supplemented by reference TRBV30 and TRBJ2-1, the full variable domain reads SQTIHQWPATLVQPVGSPLSLECTVEGTSNPNLYWYRQAAGRGLQLLFYSVGIGQISSEVPQNLSASRPQDRQFILSSKKLLLSDSGFYLCAWSYKRDRQSGYEQFFGPGTRLTVL.

The chain couples TRBV5-6 to TRBJ2-5, with D tentatively TRBD1 (6 bases). In germline, CDR1 is SGHDT, CDR2 YYEEEE. Trimming pared 4 bases from V and 3 bases from J, leaving 16 bases between. The CDR3 extends over 15 amino acids. Here the CDR3 DNA reads TGTGCCAGCAGCCAGGTTACAGCAGGGGAAGAGACCCAGTACTTC. This gives the protein CASSQVTAGEETQYF.

The sample holds a few counts of this clone. The CDR3 bases are TGTGCCAGCAGTTACTTGGACACTGTGACCGGGGAGCTGTTTTTT. It is translated as CASSYLDTVTGELFF. V is TRBV6-5 and J is TRBJ2-2; D possibly corresponds to TRBD1 (5 bases). Germline CDR1 MNHEY, CDR2 SVGAGI. The CDR3 spans 15 residues. V dropped 1 base and J dropped 5 bases, with 11 bases sitting between them.

This clone has only a few counts. V usage is TRBV29-1 and J usage is TRBJ2-7, with D perhaps matching TRBD1 (5 bases). The CDR3 loop spans 13 amino acids. CDR1 is SQVTM, CDR2 ANQGSEA, per germline. V was cut by 8 bases and J by 2 bases, with 16 bases left in between. The CDR3 coding sequence is TGCAGCATACAAAGAGGACAAGCCTACGAGCAGTACTTC. It yields the protein CSIQRGQAYEQYF.

The rearrangement uses TRBV28 and TRBJ1-2; 7 nucleotides align to TRBD1. Trimming took 6 bases from V and 5 from J; bases not matched to a gene: 3. Germline values: CDR1 MDHEN, CDR2 SYDVKM. The CDR3 consists of 12 residues. The CDR3 loop reads CASRGTDYGYTF. The CDR3 DNA follows: TGTGCCAGCAGGGGGACAGATTATGGCTACACCTTC.

This chain links TRBV30 with TRBJ1-3; no clear D. The germline V gene encodes CDR1 GTSNPN and CDR2 SVGIG (reference sequence). Between the trimmed V and J ends, which lost 2 bases and 0 bases, there was a span of 8 bases. The CDR3 is 14 residues long. CDR3 amino acids: CAWSPNSSGNTIYF. In DNA, the CDR3 is TGTGCCTGGAGTCCCAACAGCTCTGGAAACACCATATATTTT.